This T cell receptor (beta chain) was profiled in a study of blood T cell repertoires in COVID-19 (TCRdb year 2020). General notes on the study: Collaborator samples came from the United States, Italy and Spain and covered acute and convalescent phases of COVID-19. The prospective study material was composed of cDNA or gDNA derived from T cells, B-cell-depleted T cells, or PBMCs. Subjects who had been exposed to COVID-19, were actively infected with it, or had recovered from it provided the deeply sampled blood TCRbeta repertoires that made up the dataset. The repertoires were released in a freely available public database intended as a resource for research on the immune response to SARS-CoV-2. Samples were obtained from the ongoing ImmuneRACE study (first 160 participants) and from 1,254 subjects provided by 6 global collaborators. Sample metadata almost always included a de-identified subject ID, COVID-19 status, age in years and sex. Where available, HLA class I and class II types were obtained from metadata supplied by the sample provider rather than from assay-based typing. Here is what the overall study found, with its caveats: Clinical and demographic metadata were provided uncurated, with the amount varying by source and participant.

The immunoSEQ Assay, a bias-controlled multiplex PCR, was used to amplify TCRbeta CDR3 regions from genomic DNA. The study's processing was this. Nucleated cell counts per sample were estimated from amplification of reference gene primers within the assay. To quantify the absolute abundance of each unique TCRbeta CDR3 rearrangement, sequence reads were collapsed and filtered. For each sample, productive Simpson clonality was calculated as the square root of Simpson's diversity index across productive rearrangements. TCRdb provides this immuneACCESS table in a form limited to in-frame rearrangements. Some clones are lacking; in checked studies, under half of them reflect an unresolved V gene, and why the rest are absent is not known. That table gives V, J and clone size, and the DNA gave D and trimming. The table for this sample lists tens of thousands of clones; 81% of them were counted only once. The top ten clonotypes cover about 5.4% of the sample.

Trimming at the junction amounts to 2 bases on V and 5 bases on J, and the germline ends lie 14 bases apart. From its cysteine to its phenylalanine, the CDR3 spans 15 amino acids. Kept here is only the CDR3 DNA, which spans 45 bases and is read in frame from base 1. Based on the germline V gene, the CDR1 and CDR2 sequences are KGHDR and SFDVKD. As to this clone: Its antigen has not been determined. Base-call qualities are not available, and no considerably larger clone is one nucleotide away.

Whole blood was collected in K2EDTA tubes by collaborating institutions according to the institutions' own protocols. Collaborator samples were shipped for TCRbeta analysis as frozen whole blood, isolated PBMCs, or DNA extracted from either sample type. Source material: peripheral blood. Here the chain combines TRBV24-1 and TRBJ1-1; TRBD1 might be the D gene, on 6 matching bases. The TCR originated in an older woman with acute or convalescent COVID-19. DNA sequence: TGTGCCACCAGTGATTCCGGGACACCATTTACTGAAGCTTTCTTT. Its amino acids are CATSDSGTPFTEAFF.